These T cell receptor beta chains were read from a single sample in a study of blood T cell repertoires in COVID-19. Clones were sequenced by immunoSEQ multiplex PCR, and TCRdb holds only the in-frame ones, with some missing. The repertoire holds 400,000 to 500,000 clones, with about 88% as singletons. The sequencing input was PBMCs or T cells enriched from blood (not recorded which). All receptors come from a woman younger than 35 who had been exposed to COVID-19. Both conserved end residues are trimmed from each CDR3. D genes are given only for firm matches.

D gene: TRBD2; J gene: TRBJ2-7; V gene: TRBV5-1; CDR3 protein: ASELADGPYEQY
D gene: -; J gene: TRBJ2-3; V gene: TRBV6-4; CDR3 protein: ASSDSGGTDTQY
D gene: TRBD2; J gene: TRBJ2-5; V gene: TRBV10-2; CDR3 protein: ASSWGGLETQY
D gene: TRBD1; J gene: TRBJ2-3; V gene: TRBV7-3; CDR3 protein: ASSFEDREADTQY
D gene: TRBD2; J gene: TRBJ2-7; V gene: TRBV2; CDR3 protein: AIVSGGALEQY
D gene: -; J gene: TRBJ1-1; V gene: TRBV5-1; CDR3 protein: ASSLEGGPNTEAF
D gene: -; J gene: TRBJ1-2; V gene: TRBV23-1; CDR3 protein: ASSQSRKGQPKNYGYT
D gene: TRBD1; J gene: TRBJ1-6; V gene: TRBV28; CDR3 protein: ASSNSGQGGSPLH
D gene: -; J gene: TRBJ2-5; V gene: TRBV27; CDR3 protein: ASSLLPPRTARQETQY
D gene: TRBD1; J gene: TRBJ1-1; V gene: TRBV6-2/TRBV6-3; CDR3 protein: ASSHRGGTEAF